This record covers a single T cell receptor beta chain. Its specificity is unknown. The sample comes from a study of T cells in tuberculosis. Overall study: A South African cohort included IGRA-negative adolescents, latently infected IGRA-positive adolescents and adults with active tuberculosis. Study-wide results and caveats: Smaller distances to GMM-specific TCRs suggested their expansion in active tuberculosis.

Clones were sequenced by immunoSEQ multiplex PCR, and TCRdb holds only the in-frame ones, with some missing. The table has about 35,000 clones, nearly 95% seen once. The CDR3 totals 16 residues. V lost 0 bases and J lost 4, with 15 bases in between. Germline-derived CDR1 and CDR2 are LGHNA and YSLEER. The chain joins TRBV4-3 to TRBJ1-2, with D tentatively TRBD1 (6 bases). The clonotype was recovered from a donor between 10 and 35 years old with latent tuberculosis or without tuberculosis infection. What was sequenced was PBMCs. The CDR3 DNA follows: TGCGCCAGCAGCCAAGATCGGGCAGGGGCGGGCTATGGCTACACCTTC. This translates into CASSQDRAGAGYGYTF.